Reported below is one TCR beta chain. Only in-frame clones appear in the TCRdb table, and some are missing; sequencing was by immunoSEQ multiplex PCR. The table records 200,000 to 250,000 clones, 88% of them present only once. The CDR3 contains 16 residues. Trimming removed 1 base at V and 0 bases at J, with 11 bases between. Germline V gene sequence: CDR1 SGHRS, CDR2 YFSETQ. The sample belongs to a study of blood T cell repertoires in COVID-19. Study details: Acute-phase and convalescent COVID-19 samples originated in the United States, Italy and Spain. PBMCs, B-cell-depleted T cells, or T cells were the source of the cDNA or gDNA that made up the material.

The source material was peripheral blood. The TCR comes from a man aged 18 to 29 with active or convalescent COVID-19. The gene calls are TRBV5-1 and TRBJ1-3, with D possibly matching TRBD1 (6 bases). CDR3 bases: TGCGCCAGCAGCTTGCTCGCAGGGGCCTCTGGAAACACCATATATTTT. Protein product: CASSLLAGASGNTIYF.